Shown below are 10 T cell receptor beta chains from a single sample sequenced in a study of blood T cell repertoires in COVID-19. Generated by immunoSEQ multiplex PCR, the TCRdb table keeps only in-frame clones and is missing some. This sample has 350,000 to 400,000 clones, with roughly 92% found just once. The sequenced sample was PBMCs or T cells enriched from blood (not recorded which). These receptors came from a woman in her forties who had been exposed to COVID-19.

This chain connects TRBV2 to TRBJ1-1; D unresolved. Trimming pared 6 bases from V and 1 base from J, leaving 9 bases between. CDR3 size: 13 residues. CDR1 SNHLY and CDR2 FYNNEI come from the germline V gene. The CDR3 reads CASRPTSNTEAFF. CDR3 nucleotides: TGTGCCAGCAGGCCGACATCGAACACTGAAGCTTTCTTT.

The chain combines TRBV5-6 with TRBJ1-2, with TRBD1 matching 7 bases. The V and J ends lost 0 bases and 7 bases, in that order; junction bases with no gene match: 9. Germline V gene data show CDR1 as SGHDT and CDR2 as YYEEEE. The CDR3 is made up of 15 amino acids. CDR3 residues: CASSLGPRGDGGYTF. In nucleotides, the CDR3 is TGTGCCAGCAGCTTGGGACCCAGGGGGGATGGTGGCTACACCTTC.

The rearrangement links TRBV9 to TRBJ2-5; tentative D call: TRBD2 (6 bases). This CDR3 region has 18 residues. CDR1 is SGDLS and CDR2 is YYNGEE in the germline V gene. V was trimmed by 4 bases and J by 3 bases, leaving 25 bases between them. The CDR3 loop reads CASSSQTPGLLGEETQYF. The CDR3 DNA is TGTGCCAGCAGCTCCCAAACCCCGGGACTCTTAGGAGAAGAGACCCAGTACTTC.

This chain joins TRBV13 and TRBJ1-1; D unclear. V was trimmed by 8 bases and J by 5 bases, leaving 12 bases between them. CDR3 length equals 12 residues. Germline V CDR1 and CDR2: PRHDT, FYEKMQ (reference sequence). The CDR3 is CASAPGGTEAFF. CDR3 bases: TGTGCCAGCGCCCCCGGAGGGACTGAAGCTTTCTTT.

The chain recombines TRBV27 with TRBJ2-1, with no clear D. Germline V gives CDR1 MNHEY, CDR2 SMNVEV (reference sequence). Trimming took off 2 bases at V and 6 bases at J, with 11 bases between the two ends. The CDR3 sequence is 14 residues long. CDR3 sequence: CASSLQYYRNEQFF. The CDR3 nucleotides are TGTGCCAGCAGTTTACAGTACTACCGCAATGAGCAGTTCTTC.

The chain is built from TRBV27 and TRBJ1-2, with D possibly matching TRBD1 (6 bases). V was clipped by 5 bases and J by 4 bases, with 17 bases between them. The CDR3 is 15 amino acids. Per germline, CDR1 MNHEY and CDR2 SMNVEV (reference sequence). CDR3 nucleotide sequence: TGTGCCAGCAGTCCCGTGACAGGTCAAGCCTATGGCTACACCTTC. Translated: CASSPVTGQAYGYTF.

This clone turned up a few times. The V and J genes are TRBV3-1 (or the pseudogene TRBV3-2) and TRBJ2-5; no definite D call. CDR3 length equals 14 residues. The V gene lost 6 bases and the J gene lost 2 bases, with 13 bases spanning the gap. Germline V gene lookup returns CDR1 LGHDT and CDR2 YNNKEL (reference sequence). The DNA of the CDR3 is TGTGCCAGCAGTCCCCCGGTATCTCAAGAGACCCAGTACTTC. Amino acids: CASSPPVSQETQYF.

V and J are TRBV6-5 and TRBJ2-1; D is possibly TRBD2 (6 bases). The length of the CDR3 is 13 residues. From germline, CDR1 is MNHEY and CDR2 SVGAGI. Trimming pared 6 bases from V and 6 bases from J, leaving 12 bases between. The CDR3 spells CASRGDGGNEQFF. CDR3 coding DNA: TGTGCCAGCAGGGGGGACGGGGGCAATGAGCAGTTCTTC.

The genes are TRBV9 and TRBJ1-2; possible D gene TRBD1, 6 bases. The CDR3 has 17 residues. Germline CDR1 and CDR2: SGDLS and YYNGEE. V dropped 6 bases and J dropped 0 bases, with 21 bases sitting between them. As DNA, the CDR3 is TGTGCCAGCACCCTGAGTTATGGGGGCGTAGCTAACTATGGCTACACCTTC. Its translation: CASTLSYGGVANYGYTF. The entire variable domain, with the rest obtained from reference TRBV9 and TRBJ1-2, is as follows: DSGVTQTPKHLITATGQRVTLRCSPRSGDLSVYWYQQSLDQGLQFLIQYYNGEERAKGNILERFSAQQFPDLHSELNLSSLELGDSALYFCASTLSYGGVANYGYTFGSGTRLTVV.

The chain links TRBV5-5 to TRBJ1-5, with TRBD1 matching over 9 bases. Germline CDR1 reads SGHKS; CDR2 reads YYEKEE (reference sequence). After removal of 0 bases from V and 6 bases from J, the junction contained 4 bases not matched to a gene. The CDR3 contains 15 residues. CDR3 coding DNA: TGTGCCAGCAGCTTGGCCGGGACAGGGACTCAGCCCCAGCATTTT. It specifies CASSLAGTGTQPQHF. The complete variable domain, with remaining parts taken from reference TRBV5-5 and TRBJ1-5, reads DAGVTQSPTHLIKTRGQQVTLRCSPISGHKSVSWYQQVLGQGPQFIFQYYEKEERGRGNFPDRFSARQFPNYSSELNVNALLLGDSALYLCASSLAGTGTQPQHFGDGTRLSIL.